A single T cell receptor (beta chain) is shown here with its context. This specimen belongs to a study of Ad26.COV2.S vaccination and SARS-CoV-2 variants. The CDR3 contains 15 residues. After removal of 7 bases from V and 4 bases from J, the junction contained 10 bases not matched to a gene. Germline CDR1 reads MNHEY; CDR2 reads SVGAGI. Sequencing used immunoSEQ multiplex PCR; TCRdb keeps in-frame clones, though not all of them. The repertoire includes about 180,000 clones, approximately 90% of them detected once, and roughly 6% sits in the top ten. The specimen was peripheral blood, collected after recovery from COVID-19. The V call is TRBV6-5, the J call TRBJ2-1, with 7 positions matching TRBD2. The clonotype comes from a human donor who had recovered from COVID-19. The CDR3 loop reads CASTPWGGNYNEQFF. DNA for the CDR3: TGTGCCAGCACTCCTTGGGGGGGAAATTACAATGAGCAGTTCTTC.